In this sample, the clone carrying this T cell receptor (beta chain) turned up a few times. Based on clinical symptoms, serum thyroxine and TRAb, thyroid ultrasound and orbital computed tomography, diagnoses were reached. The blood sample dates from first hyperthyroidism diagnosis, preceding any ophthalmopathy symptoms. Out of around 10 ml of fresh peripheral blood came the PBMCs. These data are taken from a study of T cells in Graves' hyperthyroidism and ophthalmopathy. At the level of the study: Peripheral blood was taken when the disease was first diagnosed, before any treatment began.

The source material, RNA transcripts, was used to amplify TCR beta CDR3 regions. The HTBI set primed first-round TCR CDR3 RT-PCR. In TCRdb, the multiplex PCR reads were re-called with MiXCR into one record per CDR3 protein. The table shows 350,000 to 450,000 distinct CDR3 sequences, with about a sixth occurring only once. The sequence was collected from a woman aged 25-40 years with Graves' hyperthyroidism that later progressed to Graves' ophthalmopathy. The sequenced sample consisted of blood.

CDR3 DNA sequence: TGCAGTGCTAGAGATCTTAGTGGGGAACAGGGAATCCCCAATGAGCAGTTCTTC. Encoded protein: CSARDLSGEQGIPNEQFF. The gene calls are TRBV20-1 and TRBJ2-1; perhaps TRBD1 as D (6 bases). CDR1 and CDR2 from the germline V gene are DFQATT and SNEGSKA (reference sequence). This CDR3 has 18 amino acids. V was cut by 0 bases and J by 6 bases, with 24 bases left in between.